This T cell receptor beta chain was observed in a study of cytomegalovirus exposure and HLA in healthy donors. Study-level points and caveats: The study recorded about 160 TCR beta chains that were cytomegalovirus-associated. Many donors carried some public TCRs, although rarity characterized most TCR sequences.

This CDR3 region has 14 residues. V shed 5 bases and J shed 3 bases, with 13 bases lying between them. Germline values: CDR1 MDHEN, CDR2 SYDVKM. To note about this clone: Its antigen remains unidentified.

Method: immunoSEQ multiplex PCR; TCRdb's copy keeps in-frame clones and lacks some. The sample contains around 150,000 clones, 89% of which appear only once. Input material: PBMCs. The genes are TRBV28 and TRBJ1-1, with no clear D. The TCR originated in a woman aged 18 to 35 in good health and CMV-seropositive. The CDR3 here is CASSLYGGDTEAFF. CDR3 DNA: TGTGCCAGCAGTCTATACGGAGGAGACACTGAAGCTTTCTTT.